The 22 T cell receptor beta chains in this list originate from one sample, sequenced in a study of T cells in localized non-small cell lung cancer. The repertoire was sequenced with immunoSEQ multiplex PCR; TCRdb's copy has only in-frame clones and lacks some. Among more than 40,000 clones listed, 86% were seen once. Specimen: PBMCs, collected before any cancer treatment. The receptors come from a man aged 40-75 years with stage II lung adenocarcinoma.

CDR3 DNA sequence: TGTGCCAGCAGTTACTCCGTTAGCACAGATACGCAGTATTTT. Translating it yields CASSYSVSTDTQYF. The chain has TRBV6-5 and TRBJ2-3; D uncertain. CDR1 and CDR2 from the germline V gene are MNHEY and SVGAGI. Trimming pared 0 bases from V and 0 bases from J, leaving 4 bases between. The CDR3 is made up of 14 amino acids.

The chain joins TRBV28 to TRBJ2-6; D may be TRBD2 (5 bases). This CDR3 is 18 amino acids long. The germline V gene has CDR1 MDHEN and CDR2 SYDVKM. The germline V and J ends were trimmed by 4 bases and 0 bases, with 16 bases remaining between them. The CDR3 coding sequence is TGTGCCAGCAGTTATGCGGGCAGCCCGAGCTCTGGGGCCAACGTCCTGACTTTC. Its translation: CASSYAGSPSSGANVLTF.

The V call is TRBV5-1, the J call TRBJ2-3, with 9 bases matching TRBD1. Germline V gives CDR1 SGHRS, CDR2 YFSETQ. This CDR3 has 16 amino acids. V trimming: 4 bases; J trimming: 3 bases; junction bases outside the gene matches: 9. CDR3 residues: CASSTWTGDGTDTQYF. CDR3 in DNA: TGCGCCAGCAGCACTTGGACAGGGGATGGGACAGATACGCAGTATTTT.

The chain recombines TRBV4-1 with TRBJ2-4, with TRBD2 identical over 10 bases. The germline gives CDR1 MGHRA, CDR2 YSYEKL. Losses at the gene ends were 9 bases for V and 1 base for J; bases not matched to a gene: 9. This CDR3 has 16 residues. The CDR3 region is CARKTNSGGAKNIQYF. DNA of the CDR3: TGCGCCAGAAAAACAAATAGCGGGGGGGCCAAAAACATTCAGTACTTC.

The chain recombines TRBV28 with TRBJ2-1, with 9 bases that match TRBD2. The CDR3 contains 15 residues. Germline CDR1 reads MDHEN; CDR2 reads SYDVKM. The J segment lost 4 bases and the V segment lost 8 bases, leaving 9 bases of the junction unmatched. The CDR3 nucleotides are TGTGCCAGCCTACTGGGCGGGGGGGAGTACAATGAGCAGTTCTTC. Translation gives CASLLGGGEYNEQFF.

The V gene is TRBV5-1, the J gene TRBJ2-5, with 7 bases lining up with TRBD1. With the DNA end fitting TRBJ2-7 better, the J assignment may be wrong. Germline V gene sequence: CDR1 SGHRS, CDR2 YFSETQ. This CDR3 spans 13 amino acids. The CDR3 is CASRRTGSYEQYF. In DNA, the CDR3 is TGCGCCAGCAGAAGGACAGGTTCCTACGAGCAGTACTTC.

The rearrangement links TRBV5-4 to TRBJ2-1, with D perhaps matching TRBD1 (5 bases). The CDR3 is 14 residues long. The V gene's germline CDR1 is SGHNT and CDR2 YYREEE (reference sequence). The ends were cut back, 1 base at V and 7 bases at J, with 12 bases in the middle. This CDR3 reads CASSLRGRANEQFF. The CDR3 nucleotides are TGTGCCAGCAGCTTGAGGGGCAGGGCAAATGAGCAGTTCTTC.

This clone was seen just once. The rearrangement joins TRBV7-6 to TRBJ1-1; D is ambiguous. Germline CDR1 reads SGHVS; CDR2 reads FNYEAQ. V lost 5 bases and J 3 bases, leaving 7 bases between the germline ends. The CDR3 totals 12 residues. CDR3 nucleotides: TGTGCCAGCAGCGCCGACGACACTGAAGCTTTCTTT. Translating gives CASSADDTEAFF.

The genes are TRBV6-4 and TRBJ1-1; D uncertain. CDR3 length: 13 residues. Trimming took off 3 bases at V and 1 base at J, with 6 bases between the two ends. CDR1 is MRHNA and CDR2 is SNTAGT in the germline V gene. The CDR3 is CASSEDGNTEAFF. Written as DNA, the CDR3 is TGTGCCAGCAGTGAGGATGGGAACACTGAAGCTTTCTTT.

V usage is TRBV25-1 and J usage is TRBJ1-1; no reliable D call. This CDR3 region has 13 residues. Trimming took 4 bases from V and 0 from J, leaving 6 bases between them. CDR1 MGHDK and CDR2 SYGVNS come from the germline V gene. The CDR3 region is CASSAGLNTEAFF. The CDR3 DNA reads as TGTGCCAGCAGTGCGGGATTGAACACTGAAGCTTTCTTT.

V usage is TRBV2 and J usage is TRBJ1-1; D is undetermined. The CDR3 covers 10 residues. The germline gives CDR1 SNHLY, CDR2 FYNNEI. V was shortened by 10 bases and J by 3 bases, with 6 bases between the two germline ends. The CDR3 loop reads CATGYTEAFF. In nucleotides, the CDR3 is TGTGCCACCGGATACACTGAAGCTTTCTTT.

The chain is built from TRBV7-9 and TRBJ2-3; D uncertain. CDR3 length equals 13 residues. Trimming stripped 1 base from V and 6 bases from J, with 8 bases between. Germline CDR1 reads SEHNR; CDR2 reads FQNEAQ (reference sequence). CDR3 nucleotide sequence: TGTGCCAGCAGCTTAGGCCCCGGGGATACGCAGTATTTT. Its translation: CASSLGPGDTQYF. Filled out from reference TRBV7-9 and TRBJ2-3, the complete variable domain reads DTGVSQNPRHKITKRGQNVTFRCDPISEHNRLYWYRQTLGQGPEFLTYFQNEAQLEKSRLLSDRFSAERPKGSFSTLEIQRTEQGDSAMYLCASSLGPGDTQYFGPGTRLTVL.

The chain has TRBV2 and TRBJ2-1; 7 nucleotides align to TRBD1. The CDR3 consists of 14 residues. The V gene's germline CDR1 is SNHLY and CDR2 FYNNEI. Trimming at V came to 9 bases and at J to 5 bases, leaving 10 bases not matched to a gene. CDR3 region: CARSRQGRHNEQFF. In DNA form, the CDR3 reads TGTGCCAGAAGTCGACAGGGTCGTCACAATGAGCAGTTCTTC. The whole variable domain, remainder taken from reference TRBV2 and TRBJ2-1, is EPEVTQTPSHQVTQMGQEVILRCVPISNHLYFYWYRQILGQKVEFLVSFYNNEISEKSEIFDDQFSVERPDGSNFTLKIRSTKLEDSAMYFCARSRQGRHNEQFFGPGTRLTVL.

The rearrangement joins TRBV18 to TRBJ2-7; either TRBD1 or TRBD2 may supply D (6 bases each). CDR1 is KGHSH and CDR2 is LQKENI in the germline V gene. This CDR3 spans 16 amino acids. V gave up 5 bases and J gave up 5 bases, with 22 bases separating them. The DNA of the CDR3 is TGTGCCAGCTCATCTAGCGAGGACAGTAGTCTCAACGAGCAGTACTTC. It is translated as CASSSSEDSSLNEQYF. Looking up the rest from reference TRBV18 and TRBJ2-7 gives the full variable domain: NAGVMQNPRHLVRRRGQEARLRCSPMKGHSHVYWYRQLPEEGLKFMVYLQKENIIDESGMPKERFSAEFPKEGPSILRIQQVVRGDSAAYFCASSSSEDSSLNEQYFGPGTRLTVT.

This rearrangement joins TRBV19 to TRBJ1-2; D uncertain. The CDR3 covers 13 residues. Trimming took 2 bases from V and 5 from J, leaving 9 bases between them. CDR1 and CDR2 from the germline V gene are LNHDA and SQIVND (reference sequence). The CDR3 loop reads CASSISLLYGYTF. The CDR3 nucleotides are TGTGCCAGTAGTATAAGCCTGCTATATGGCTACACCTTC.

The genes are TRBV12-5 and TRBJ2-7; D is unresolved. V shed 1 base and J shed 3 bases, with 7 bases lying between them. The CDR3 is made up of 13 amino acids. The V gene's germline CDR1 is LGHNT and CDR2 FRNRAP. The CDR3 DNA sequence: TGTGCTAGTGGTTTGGCCGAGCTCTACGAGCAGTACTTC. Protein product: CASGLAELYEQYF. The full variable domain, its missing parts supplied by reference TRBV12-5 and TRBJ2-7, is DARVTQTPRHKVTEMGQEVTMRCQPILGHNTVFWYRQTMMQGLELLAYFRNRAPLDDSGMPKDRFSAEMPDATLATLKIQPSEPRDSAVYFCASGLAELYEQYFGPGTRLTVT.

CDR3 region: CASSADDTEAFF. CDR3 coding DNA: TGTGCCAGCAGCGCCGACGACACTGAAGCTTTCTTT. The chain combines TRBV7-9 with TRBJ1-1; D is ambiguous. The CDR3 extends over 12 amino acids. Trimming shortened V by 5 bases and J by 3 bases, and 7 bases separated the two germline ends. CDR1 is SEHNR and CDR2 is FQNEAQ in the germline V gene (reference sequence).

The chain carries TRBV7-2 and TRBJ1-2; D unresolved. Germline values: CDR1 SGHTA, CDR2 FQGNSA. CDR3 length: 15 residues. V was pared by 1 base and J by 6 bases, with 15 bases between. CDR3 amino acids: CASSLVRIPHDGYTF. As DNA, the CDR3 is TGTGCCAGCAGCTTAGTAAGGATCCCTCATGATGGCTACACCTTC. The complete variable domain, with remaining parts taken from reference TRBV7-2 and TRBJ1-2, reads GAGVSQSPSNKVTEKGKDVELRCDPISGHTALYWYRQSLGQGLEFLIYFQGNSAPDKSGLPSDRFSAERTGGSVSTLTIQRTQQEDSAVYLCASSLVRIPHDGYTFGSGTRLTVV.

The table lists this clone with a few counts. The chain couples TRBV7-6 to TRBJ1-6; TRBD1 matches at 7 bases. The CDR3 loop spans 14 amino acids. J gave up 9 bases and V 5 bases, and 7 bases lay outside the gene matches. Germline V gene sequence: CDR1 SGHVS, CDR2 FNYEAQ. In DNA form, the CDR3 reads TGTGCCAGCAGCCGCGGACAGGACCTTTCACCCCTCCACTTT. Translating it yields CASSRGQDLSPLHF.

This chain connects TRBV7-2 to TRBJ2-1; D possibly corresponds to TRBD1 (5 bases). In germline, CDR1 is SGHTA, CDR2 FQGNSA. Trimming shortened V by 3 bases and J by 4 bases, and 16 bases separated the two germline ends. The CDR3 spans 16 residues. The CDR3 coding sequence is TGTGCCAGCAGCTTTAGTTGGGTTAGGGGTTACAATGAGCAGTTCTTC. This translates into CASSFSWVRGYNEQFF.

Here the CDR3 reads CASSVGGASNQPQHF. CDR3 DNA: TGTGCCAGCAGCGTAGGCGGGGCTAGCAATCAGCCCCAGCATTTT. The V gene is TRBV9, the J gene TRBJ1-5, with D possibly matching TRBD1 (5 bases). The germline V gene has CDR1 SGDLS and CDR2 YYNGEE. The CDR3 loop spans 15 amino acids. V shed 0 bases and J shed 0 bases, with 7 bases lying between them. The full variable domain, completed using reference TRBV9 and TRBJ1-5, is DSGVTQTPKHLITATGQRVTLRCSPRSGDLSVYWYQQSLDQGLQFLIQYYNGEERAKGNILERFSAQQFPDLHSELNLSSLELGDSALYFCASSVGGASNQPQHFGDGTRLSIL.

V is TRBV7-9 and J is TRBJ1-3; weak D call: TRBD1 (6 bases). Germline assignment: CDR1 SEHNR and CDR2 FQNEAQ (reference sequence). Trimming shortened V by 5 bases and J by 2 bases, and 16 bases separated the two germline ends. CDR3 length equals 16 residues. The CDR3: CASSLRRGQTGNTIYF. In DNA, the CDR3 is TGTGCCAGCAGCCTAAGGAGGGGACAAACTGGAAACACCATATATTTT.